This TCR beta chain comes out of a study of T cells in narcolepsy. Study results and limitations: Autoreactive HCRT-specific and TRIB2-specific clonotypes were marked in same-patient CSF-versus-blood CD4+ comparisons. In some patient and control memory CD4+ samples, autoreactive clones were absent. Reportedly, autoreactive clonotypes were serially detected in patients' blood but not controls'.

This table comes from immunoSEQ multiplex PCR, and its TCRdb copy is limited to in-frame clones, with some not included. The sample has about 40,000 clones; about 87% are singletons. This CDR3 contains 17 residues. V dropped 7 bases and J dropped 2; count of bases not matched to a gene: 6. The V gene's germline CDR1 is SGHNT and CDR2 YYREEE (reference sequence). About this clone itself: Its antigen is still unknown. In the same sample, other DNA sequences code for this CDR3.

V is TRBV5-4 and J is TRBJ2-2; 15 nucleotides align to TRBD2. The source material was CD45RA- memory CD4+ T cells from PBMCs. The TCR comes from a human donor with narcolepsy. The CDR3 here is CASRGGLAGGNTGELFF. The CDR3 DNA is TGTGCCAGCCGGGGGGGACTAGCGGGAGGAAACACCGGGGAGCTGTTTTTT.